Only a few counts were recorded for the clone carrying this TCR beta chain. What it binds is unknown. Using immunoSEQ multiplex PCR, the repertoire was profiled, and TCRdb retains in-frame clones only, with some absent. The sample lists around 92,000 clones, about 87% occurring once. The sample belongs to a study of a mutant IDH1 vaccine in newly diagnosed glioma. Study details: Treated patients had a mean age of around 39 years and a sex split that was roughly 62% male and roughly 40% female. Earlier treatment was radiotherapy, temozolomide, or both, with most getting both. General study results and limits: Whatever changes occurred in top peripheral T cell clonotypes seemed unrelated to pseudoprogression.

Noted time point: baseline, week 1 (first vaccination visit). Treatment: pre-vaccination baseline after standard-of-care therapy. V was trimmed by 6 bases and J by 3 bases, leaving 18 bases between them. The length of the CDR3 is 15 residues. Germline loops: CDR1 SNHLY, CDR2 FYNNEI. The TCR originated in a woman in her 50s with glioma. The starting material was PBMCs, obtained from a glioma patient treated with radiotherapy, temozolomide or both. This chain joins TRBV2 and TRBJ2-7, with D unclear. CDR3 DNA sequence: TGTGCCAGCAGGCTCAACAAAGGTGGATACTACGAGCAGTACTTC. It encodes CASRLNKGGYYEQYF.